A selection of T cell receptor beta chains follows, all from one sample in a study of T cells in Graves' hyperthyroidism and ophthalmopathy. MiXCR was run by TCRdb on the multiplex PCR reads, yielding one entry per CDR3 protein. The sample consists of about 52,000 distinct CDR3 sequences, under 50% of them appearing once. Sequencing was carried out using blood. The receptors come from a woman aged 45-59 years with Graves' ophthalmopathy. Each CDR3 is given with its conserved first and last residue. The D gene is left open where the match is weak. A clone size is listed for some rows: how often the clone was seen (once, few, many), or a class if it is expanded.

cdr3_aa,cdr3_nt,clone_size,d_call,j_call,v_call,cdr3_length
CSANTGRAAGYTF,TGCAGTGCTAACACAGGGAGAGCTGCTGGCTACACCTTC,many,-,TRBJ1-2,TRBV20-1,13
CSAGGPHNEQFF,TGCAGCGCTGGGGGTCCCCACAATGAGCAGTTCTTC,-,-,TRBJ2-1,TRBV29-1,12
CSAREGNSYEQYF,TGCAGTGCTAGAGAGGGGAACTCCTACGAGCAGTACTTC,-,-,TRBJ2-7,TRBV20-1,13
CASSEASMSGPRDELFF,TGTGCCAGCAGTGAAGCGTCTATGTCCGGGCCCCGGGACGAGCTGTTTTTT,-,-,TRBJ2-2,TRBV2,17
CSVRPSGTLNTEAFF,TGCAGCGTTCGTCCTAGCGGGACACTAAACACTGAAGCTTTCTTT,-,-,TRBJ1-1,TRBV29-1,15
CSVWTSVADTQYF,TGCAGCGTCTGGACTAGCGTTGCAGATACGCAGTATTTT,many,TRBD2,TRBJ2-3,TRBV29-1,13
CASSVGQWTYEQYF,TGTGCCAGTAGTGTGGGACAGTGGACCTACGAGCAGTACTTC,many,TRBD1,TRBJ2-7,TRBV19,14
CASRTGGSFWSNEQFF,TGCGCCAGCAGGACAGGGGGCTCCTTTTGGAGCAATGAGCAGTTCTTC,many,TRBD1,TRBJ2-1,TRBV5-1,16
CASSLGANEETQYF,TGTGCCAGCAGCTTAGGGGCGAACGAAGAGACCCAGTACTTC,-,-,TRBJ2-5,TRBV7-6,14
CSARDWGQGSTEAFF,TGCAGTGCTAGAGATTGGGGACAGGGGAGCACTGAAGCTTTCTTT,many,TRBD1,TRBJ1-1,TRBV20-1,15
CSVEGRGFYGYTF,TGCAGCGTTGAAGGCCGGGGGTTCTATGGCTACACCTTC,-,-,TRBJ1-2,TRBV29-1,13
CASSSQGLEAFF,TGCGCCAGCAGCTCGCAGGGGTTGGAAGCTTTCTTT,-,-,TRBJ1-1,TRBV5-1,12
CSAGSGTF,TGCAGTGCTGGTTCTGGCACCTTC,-,-,TRBJ1-2,TRBV20-1,8
CASLPREGWAEAFF,TGTGCCAGCTTACCCCGGGAAGGATGGGCTGAAGCTTTCTTT,many,-,TRBJ1-1,TRBV5-6,14
CSVVAGSSYEQYF,TGCAGCGTTGTGGCAGGGAGCTCCTACGAGCAGTACTTC,once,-,TRBJ2-7,TRBV29-1,13
CASSRGLYEQYF,TGTGCCAGCAGCAGGGGGCTCTACGAGCAGTACTTC,-,TRBD1,TRBJ2-7,TRBV11-2,12
CASLGGMNTEAFF,TGTGCCAGCCTTGGGGGGATGAACACTGAAGCTTTCTTT,-,-,TRBJ1-1,TRBV6-1,13
CSAASVGVQGEQFF,TGCAGTGCTGCTAGCGTGGGGGTACAGGGGGAGCAGTTCTTC,-,-,TRBJ2-1,TRBV20-1,14
CASRLPQGSSYEQYF,TGTGCCAGCAGGCTCCCGCAGGGGAGCTCCTACGAGCAGTACTTC,many,-,TRBJ2-7,TRBV5-8,15
CASSGQGRDEQYF,TGCGCCAGCAGTGGGCAGGGAAGGGACGAGCAGTACTTC,-,-,TRBJ2-7,TRBV10-1,13
CASRMRTDTQYF,TGCGCCAGCCGCATGCGAACAGATACGCAGTATTTT,-,-,TRBJ2-3,TRBV5-1,12
CASSPTRKQGTDTQYF,TGTGCCAGCAGCCCGACCCGTAAGCAGGGCACAGATACGCAGTATTTT,many,-,TRBJ2-3,TRBV7-9,16
CSVEDQVTQYF,TGCAGCGTTGAGGATCAGGTGACCCAGTACTTC,-,-,TRBJ2-5,TRBV29-1,11
CASSFRTVGAGEQYF,TGTGCCAGCAGTTTCCGGACCGTTGGTGCCGGGGAGCAGTACTTC,-,-,TRBJ2-7,TRBV2,15
CASSSRTGTQYF,TGTGCCAGCAGTTCTCGGACAGGGACCCAGTACTTC,-,TRBD1,TRBJ2-5,TRBV12-3/TRBV12-4,12
CASSPGLGTYEQYF,TGTGCCAGCTCACCGGGACTGGGGACCTACGAGCAGTACTTC,-,-,TRBJ2-7,TRBV18,14
CAISSPDYNEQFF,TGTGCCATCTCCAGCCCCGACTACAATGAGCAGTTCTTC,medium-sized,-,TRBJ2-1,TRBV10-3,13
CSARDSASSYNGQFF,TGCAGTGCTAGAGACAGCGCTTCGTCCTACAATGGGCAGTTCTTC,-,-,TRBJ2-1,TRBV20-1,15
CASSQVTDQYGYTF,TGTGCCAGCAGCCAAGTGACAGACCAGTATGGCTACACCTTC,many,-,TRBJ1-2,TRBV3-1,14
CASSLARFSYNSPLHF,TGTGCCAGCAGCTTGGCCAGGTTCTCCTATAATTCACCCCTCCACTTT,many,-,TRBJ1-6,TRBV5-6,16
CASSGSGNEQFF,TGTGCCAGCAGCGGGAGTGGGAATGAGCAGTTCTTC,-,-,TRBJ2-1,TRBV11-1,12
CASRGGGTVGEKLFF,TGTGCCAGCAGAGGGGGGGGGACAGTCGGTGAAAAACTGTTTTTT,many,TRBD1,TRBJ1-4,TRBV11-2,15